These T cell receptor beta chains were read from a single sample in a study of shared clonotypes between healthy human individuals. Profiling relied on immunoSEQ multiplex PCR, and the TCRdb table lists in-frame clones only, not all of them. The repertoire holds around 990,000 clones, with 77% as singletons. Material for sequencing was memory CD4+ T cells from PBMCs. These receptor sequences come from a man between 18 and 35 years old in good health. Some clones in this sample may be carry-over from other donors' samples. Each CDR3 is given with its conserved first and last residue. A D gene is named only where the DNA matches it firmly. Clone size, where shown, is once, few, many, or a class for clones that have expanded.

V gene: TRBV11-2
D gene: .
J gene: TRBJ1-4
clone size: once
CDR3 DNA: TGTGCCAGCAGACCACGGGGGCGGCCTAATGAAAAACTGTTTTTT
CDR3 protein: CASRPRGRPNEKLFF

V gene: TRBV5-1
D gene: TRBD1
J gene: TRBJ1-2
clone size: .
CDR3 DNA: TGCGCCAGCAGCCTAAGGACAGGGGACTATGGCTACACCTTC
CDR3 protein: CASSLRTGDYGYTF

V gene: TRBV18
D gene: .
J gene: TRBJ1-5
clone size: .
CDR3 DNA: TGTGCCAGCTCACCCGTGGCAGGCGATCAGCCCCAGCATTTT
CDR3 protein: CASSPVAGDQPQHF

V gene: TRBV28
D gene: .
J gene: TRBJ2-2
clone size: .
CDR3 DNA: TGTGCCAGCAGTTTATGGGGCAGAGGGAACACCGGGGAGCTGTTTTTT
CDR3 protein: CASSLWGRGNTGELFF

V gene: TRBV28
D gene: TRBD2
J gene: TRBJ2-1
clone size: .
CDR3 DNA: TGTGCCAGCAGTTTTAGCGGGAGAGGCTCCAATGAGCAGTTCTTC
CDR3 protein: CASSFSGRGSNEQFF

V gene: TRBV7-2
D gene: .
J gene: TRBJ1-1
clone size: .
CDR3 DNA: TGTGCCAGCAGCCCGACAGGCGGGGGAGGGACTGAAGCTTTCTTT
CDR3 protein: CASSPTGGGGTEAFF

V gene: TRBV4-3
D gene: TRBD2
J gene: TRBJ2-1
clone size: .
CDR3 DNA: TGCGCCAGCAGCCAAGATCGAACGGGTTGGCGGGAGATTACGAATGAGCAGTTCTTC
CDR3 protein: CASSQDRTGWREITNEQFF

V gene: TRBV4-1
D gene: .
J gene: TRBJ2-1
clone size: .
CDR3 DNA: TGCGCCAGCAGCCAACCTTACGGGAGCGATGAGCAGTTCTTC
CDR3 protein: CASSQPYGSDEQFF

V gene: TRBV11-2
D gene: .
J gene: TRBJ2-7
clone size: once
CDR3 DNA: TGTGCCAGCAGCTTGGAAGGGGTTATCAACGAGCAGTACTTC
CDR3 protein: CASSLEGVINEQYF

V gene: TRBV5-5
D gene: .
J gene: TRBJ1-5
clone size: .
CDR3 DNA: TGTGCCAGCAGCTCAGATGGGGGCAGTAGCTGGCCCCAGCATTTT
CDR3 protein: CASSSDGGSSWPQHF

V gene: TRBV5-6
D gene: TRBD1
J gene: TRBJ2-2
clone size: .
CDR3 DNA: TGTGCCAGCAGCCCAAAGACAGGGGGGAACACCGGGGAGCTGTTTTTT
CDR3 protein: CASSPKTGGNTGELFF

V gene: TRBV7-2
D gene: TRBD1
J gene: TRBJ2-7
clone size: .
CDR3 DNA: TGTGCCAGCAGCCCCTGGACAGGGGGCTCCGACGAGCAGTACTTC
CDR3 protein: CASSPWTGGSDEQYF

V gene: TRBV28
D gene: TRBD1
J gene: TRBJ2-6
clone size: .
CDR3 DNA: TGTGCCAGCACAGGGGACAGGGGGTCCCCTGGGGCCAACGTCCTGACTTTC
CDR3 protein: CASTGDRGSPGANVLTF

V gene: TRBV5-1
D gene: .
J gene: TRBJ2-5
clone size: .
CDR3 DNA: TGCGCCAGCAGCTTGGTTGGCACGCAAGAGACCCAGTACTTC
CDR3 protein: CASSLVGTQETQYF

V gene: TRBV11-2
D gene: .
J gene: TRBJ2-3
clone size: .
CDR3 DNA: TGTGCCAGCAGCGCTCAGCGTTCTAGCACAGATACGCAGTATTTT
CDR3 protein: CASSAQRSSTDTQYF

V gene: TRBV30
D gene: .
J gene: TRBJ1-1
clone size: .
CDR3 DNA: TGTGCCTGGAGTGTGTCCCCCTCACCTTACAGGTTCACTGAAGCTTTCTTT
CDR3 protein: CAWSVSPSPYRFTEAFF

V gene: TRBV11-1
D gene: .
J gene: TRBJ2-1
clone size: .
CDR3 DNA: TGTGCCAGCAACCACGGAGGGAACAATGAGCAGTTCTTC
CDR3 protein: CASNHGGNNEQFF

V gene: TRBV10-2
D gene: .
J gene: TRBJ2-5
clone size: .
CDR3 DNA: TGCGCCAGCAGTGACCCTCTAGGGAACCAAGAGACCCAGTACTTC
CDR3 protein: CASSDPLGNQETQYF

V gene: TRBV9
D gene: TRBD2
J gene: TRBJ2-1
clone size: once
CDR3 DNA: TGTGCCAGCAGCCGGGGGACTAGCGGGAGTAGTGAGCAGTTCTTC
CDR3 protein: CASSRGTSGSSEQFF

V gene: TRBV19
D gene: .
J gene: TRBJ1-5
clone size: few
CDR3 DNA: TGTGCCAGTAGTATCGGGGGTCTCGATCAGCCCCAGCATTTT
CDR3 protein: CASSIGGLDQPQHF

V gene: TRBV28
D gene: .
J gene: TRBJ1-2
clone size: .
CDR3 DNA: TGTGCCAGCAGTTTTCCCAGGGCAAGCTATGGCTACACCTTC
CDR3 protein: CASSFPRASYGYTF

V gene: TRBV5-4
D gene: .
J gene: TRBJ2-2
clone size: .
CDR3 DNA: TGTGCCAGCAGCTTGGCGAGGACCCGGACCGGGGAGCTGTTTTTT
CDR3 protein: CASSLARTRTGELFF

V gene: TRBV2
D gene: TRBD1
J gene: TRBJ1-2
clone size: .
CDR3 DNA: TGTGCCAGCTCCTATTCAGACAGGGCACTTGGCTACACCTTC
CDR3 protein: CASSYSDRALGYTF

V gene: TRBV7-2
D gene: .
J gene: TRBJ1-2
clone size: .
CDR3 DNA: TGTGCCAGCAGCTTTCAAGGGTTAAATGGCTACACCTTC
CDR3 protein: CASSFQGLNGYTF

V gene: TRBV5-6
D gene: TRBD1
J gene: TRBJ1-2
clone size: many
CDR3 DNA: TGTGCCAGCAGCTTGGGTCAGGGGGCCTATGGCTACACCTTC
CDR3 protein: CASSLGQGAYGYTF

V gene: TRBV5-1
D gene: TRBD2
J gene: TRBJ2-5
clone size: .
CDR3 DNA: TGCGCCAGCAGCTTCCCTAGCGGGAGGGCCCGTGAGACCCAGTACTTC
CDR3 protein: CASSFPSGRARETQYF

V gene: TRBV2
D gene: .
J gene: TRBJ2-3
clone size: .
CDR3 DNA: TGTGCCAGCAAAAGGGGGGAGGAGGCAGATACGCAGTATTTT
CDR3 protein: CASKRGEEADTQYF

V gene: TRBV23-1
D gene: TRBD1
J gene: TRBJ2-1
clone size: .
CDR3 DNA: TGCGCCAGCAGTCAATCGCTCCGGGACAGGGGCCACAATGAGCAGTTCTTC
CDR3 protein: CASSQSLRDRGHNEQFF

V gene: TRBV28
D gene: TRBD2
J gene: TRBJ2-5
clone size: .
CDR3 DNA: TGTGCCAGCAGTTTAGGTCGGGAGGGCCCCCAAGAGACCCAGTACTTC
CDR3 protein: CASSLGREGPQETQYF

V gene: TRBV15
D gene: TRBD2
J gene: TRBJ2-3
clone size: .
CDR3 DNA: TGTGCCACCAGCAGAGAGGAGGGACTAGCGGGGGTCAAAGGGGATACGCAGTATTTT
CDR3 protein: CATSREEGLAGVKGDTQYF

V gene: TRBV4-1
D gene: .
J gene: TRBJ2-7
clone size: once
CDR3 DNA: TGCGCCAGCAGCCCCGGGTCCTACGAGCAGTACTTC
CDR3 protein: CASSPGSYEQYF

V gene: TRBV5-1
D gene: TRBD2
J gene: TRBJ2-1
clone size: .
CDR3 DNA: TGCGCCAGCAGCTTGGCTAGCGGTTCGGTCAATGAGCAGTTCTTC
CDR3 protein: CASSLASGSVNEQFF

V gene: TRBV7-3
D gene: .
J gene: TRBJ2-3
clone size: few
CDR3 DNA: TGTGCCAGCAGCTTATTTGGTGGGGGTGTCACAGATACGCAGTATTTT
CDR3 protein: CASSLFGGGVTDTQYF

V gene: TRBV5-8
D gene: TRBD2
J gene: TRBJ2-7
clone size: .
CDR3 DNA: TGTGCCAGCAGCGGGGGACTAGCGCAAACCTACGAGCAGTACTTC
CDR3 protein: CASSGGLAQTYEQYF

V gene: TRBV5-4
D gene: .
J gene: TRBJ1-3
clone size: .
CDR3 DNA: TGTGCCAGCAGCCCAGGACCTCAAGGGGTAGCTGGAAACACCATATATTTT
CDR3 protein: CASSPGPQGVAGNTIYF

V gene: TRBV18
D gene: .
J gene: TRBJ1-4
clone size: .
CDR3 DNA: TGTGCCAGCTCACCTCCCGGGATTGGGGATGAAAAACTGTTTTTT
CDR3 protein: CASSPPGIGDEKLFF

V gene: TRBV7-2
D gene: .
J gene: TRBJ2-5
clone size: .
CDR3 DNA: TGTGCCAGCAGCCCCCTGGGGGGGGCCCGGGGTGAGACCCAGTACTTC
CDR3 protein: CASSPLGGARGETQYF

V gene: TRBV9
D gene: .
J gene: TRBJ1-4
clone size: .
CDR3 DNA: TGTGCCAGCAGCGTAGGTAGCAGGGGTTGGGAAAAACTGTTTTTT
CDR3 protein: CASSVGSRGWEKLFF

V gene: TRBV29-1
D gene: .
J gene: TRBJ1-2
clone size: few
CDR3 DNA: TGCAGCGTTGAAGAGTCCAGCCTCTATGGCTACACCTTC
CDR3 protein: CSVEESSLYGYTF

V gene: TRBV19
D gene: .
J gene: TRBJ1-1
clone size: .
CDR3 DNA: TGTGCCAGTAGTCTCAACGGGTTAGGAGCTTTCTTT
CDR3 protein: CASSLNGLGAFF

V gene: TRBV10-3
D gene: .
J gene: TRBJ1-2
clone size: once
CDR3 DNA: TGTGCCATCACCCAGGACAGAAACTATGGCTACACCTTC
CDR3 protein: CAITQDRNYGYTF

V gene: TRBV4-3
D gene: TRBD2
J gene: TRBJ2-7
clone size: .
CDR3 DNA: TGCGCCAGCAGCCAAGATTGGGCTAGCGGGAGCTCCTACGAGCAGTACTTC
CDR3 protein: CASSQDWASGSSYEQYF

V gene: TRBV28
D gene: TRBD1
J gene: TRBJ1-5
clone size: many
CDR3 DNA: TGTGCCAGCAGTTTACCCCTACAGGGGAGCAATCAGCCCCAGCATTTT
CDR3 protein: CASSLPLQGSNQPQHF

V gene: TRBV6-1
D gene: .
J gene: TRBJ2-1
clone size: few
CDR3 DNA: TGTGCCAGCAGTGAAGCGTCAAGTCTGGGAGCGCGGGAGCAGTTCTTC
CDR3 protein: CASSEASSLGAREQFF

V gene: TRBV28
D gene: TRBD2
J gene: TRBJ2-7
clone size: .
CDR3 DNA: TGTGCCAGCAGTTTACTGAGCGGGACTTTAACCTACGAGCAGTACTTC
CDR3 protein: CASSLLSGTLTYEQYF

V gene: TRBV5-1
D gene: .
J gene: TRBJ2-2
clone size: .
CDR3 DNA: TGCGCCAGCAGCTTGTCTGGCTCTAACACCGGGGAGCTGTTTTTT
CDR3 protein: CASSLSGSNTGELFF

V gene: TRBV28
D gene: .
J gene: TRBJ2-7
clone size: .
CDR3 DNA: TGTGCCAGCAGCCTACAGACCCCCTACGAGCAGTACTTC
CDR3 protein: CASSLQTPYEQYF

V gene: TRBV7-9
D gene: .
J gene: TRBJ1-2
clone size: few
CDR3 DNA: TGTGCCAGCATCATAGTGGGTACAGAACCCTATGGCTACACCTTC
CDR3 protein: CASIIVGTEPYGYTF

V gene: TRBV27
D gene: .
J gene: TRBJ2-1
clone size: .
CDR3 DNA: TGTGCCAGCACTAGAAACGGCAATGAGCAGTTCTTC
CDR3 protein: CASTRNGNEQFF

V gene: TRBV28
D gene: .
J gene: TRBJ1-2
clone size: .
CDR3 DNA: TGTGCCAGCAGTTTGCAGGTTGAGTTAGGTTATGGCTACACCTTC
CDR3 protein: CASSLQVELGYGYTF

V gene: TRBV27
D gene: .
J gene: TRBJ2-7
clone size: few
CDR3 DNA: TGTGCCAGCAGTTTATATGCCAGGACCATCTCCTACGAGCAGTACTTC
CDR3 protein: CASSLYARTISYEQYF

V gene: TRBV2
D gene: .
J gene: TRBJ2-3
clone size: .
CDR3 DNA: TGTGCCAGCACCTACACGCGAGATACGCAGTATTTT
CDR3 protein: CASTYTRDTQYF

V gene: TRBV28
D gene: .
J gene: TRBJ2-2
clone size: .
CDR3 DNA: TGTGCCAGCAGGACCTCAGGGCGGGAAGACACCGGGGAGCTGTTTTTT
CDR3 protein: CASRTSGREDTGELFF

V gene: TRBV30
D gene: .
J gene: TRBJ1-2
clone size: few
CDR3 DNA: TGTGCCTGGAGAGAGCCCGCTAACTATGGCTACACCTTC
CDR3 protein: CAWREPANYGYTF

V gene: TRBV7-2
D gene: .
J gene: TRBJ1-2
clone size: .
CDR3 DNA: TGTGCCAGCAGCAACCCCGGAGAATATGGCTACACCTTC
CDR3 protein: CASSNPGEYGYTF

V gene: TRBV18
D gene: TRBD1
J gene: TRBJ2-7
clone size: once
CDR3 DNA: TGTGCCAGCTCACCACCGACAGGGGTGTCCGAGCAGTACTTC
CDR3 protein: CASSPPTGVSEQYF

V gene: TRBV19
D gene: TRBD1
J gene: TRBJ2-7
clone size: .
CDR3 DNA: TGTGCCACCGACCACTCACAGGGGATGGGAGACGAGCAGTACTTC
CDR3 protein: CATDHSQGMGDEQYF